Reported below is one TCR beta chain. This record belongs to a study of CD8+ T cells in alopecia areata. RNA extraction was followed by reverse transcription into cDNA, which acted as the sequencing template. Some clones are missing from TCRdb's copy, which holds only in-frame ones; the method was immunoSEQ multiplex PCR. Of 85,000 to 110,000 clones listed, roughly 50% are singletons. PBMCs served as the source from which CD4+ and CD8+ T cells were sorted. This receptor was obtained from a human donor in good health. Sequences were obtained from CD4+ T cells sorted from blood.

The CDR3 nucleotides are TGTGCCAGCAGTGTGCTCCAGGGCTCAGGGTACAATGAGCAGTTCTTC. Its protein product is CASSVLQGSGYNEQFF. The genes are TRBV6-1 and TRBJ2-1; TRBD1 is a possible D gene (5 bases). Germline assignment: CDR1 MNHNS and CDR2 SASEGT. This CDR3 is 16 amino acids long. The germline V and J ends were trimmed by 4 bases and 4 bases, with 17 bases remaining between them.